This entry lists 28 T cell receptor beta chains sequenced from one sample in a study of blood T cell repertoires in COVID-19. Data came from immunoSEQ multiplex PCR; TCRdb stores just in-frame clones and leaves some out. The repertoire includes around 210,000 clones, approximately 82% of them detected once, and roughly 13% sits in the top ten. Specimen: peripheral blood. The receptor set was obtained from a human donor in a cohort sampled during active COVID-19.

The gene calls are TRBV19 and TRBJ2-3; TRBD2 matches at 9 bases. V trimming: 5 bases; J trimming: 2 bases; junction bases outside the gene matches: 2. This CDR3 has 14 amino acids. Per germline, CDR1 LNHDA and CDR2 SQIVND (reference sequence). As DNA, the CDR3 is TGTGCCAGTAGTGGGGGACTAGCCACAGATACGCAGTATTTT. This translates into CASSGGLATDTQYF. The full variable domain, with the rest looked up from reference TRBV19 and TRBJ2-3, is DGGITQSPKYLFRKEGQNVTLSCEQNLNHDAMYWYRQDPGQGLRLIYYSQIVNDFQKGDIAEGYSVSREKKESFPLTVTSAQKNPTAFYLCASSGGLATDTQYFGPGTRLTVL.

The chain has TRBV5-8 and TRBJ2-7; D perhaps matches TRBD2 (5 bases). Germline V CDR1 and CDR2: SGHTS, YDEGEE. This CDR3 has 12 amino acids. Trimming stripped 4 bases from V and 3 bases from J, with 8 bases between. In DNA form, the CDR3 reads TGTGCCAGCAGCCTGGGAGACTACGAGCAGTACTTC. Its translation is CASSLGDYEQYF.

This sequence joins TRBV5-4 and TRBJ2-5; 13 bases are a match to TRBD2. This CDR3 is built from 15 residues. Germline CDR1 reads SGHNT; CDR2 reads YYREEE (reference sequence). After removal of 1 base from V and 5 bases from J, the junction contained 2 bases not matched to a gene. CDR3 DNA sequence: TGTGCCAGCAGCTTGACTAGCGGGAGGGATGAGACCCAGTACTTC. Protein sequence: CASSLTSGRDETQYF.

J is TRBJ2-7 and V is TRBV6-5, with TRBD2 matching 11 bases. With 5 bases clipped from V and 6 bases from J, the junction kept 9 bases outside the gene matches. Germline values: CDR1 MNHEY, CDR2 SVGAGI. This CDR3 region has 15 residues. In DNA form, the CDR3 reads TGTGCCAGCAGTAAGACTAGCGGGACCTTTGTCGAGCAGTACTTC. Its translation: CASSKTSGTFVEQYF.

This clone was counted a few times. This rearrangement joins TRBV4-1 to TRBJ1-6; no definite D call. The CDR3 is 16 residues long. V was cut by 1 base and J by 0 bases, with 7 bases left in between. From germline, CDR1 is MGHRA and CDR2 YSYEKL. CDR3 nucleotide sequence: TGCGCCAGCAGCCAAGGCCCGAGCTCCTATAATTCACCCCTCCACTTT. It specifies CASSQGPSSYNSPLHF.

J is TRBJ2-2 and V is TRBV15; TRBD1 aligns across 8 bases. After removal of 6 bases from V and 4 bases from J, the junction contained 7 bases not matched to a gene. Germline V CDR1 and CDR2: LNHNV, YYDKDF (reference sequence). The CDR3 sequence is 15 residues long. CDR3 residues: CATRVQGVGTGELFF. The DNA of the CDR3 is TGTGCCACCAGGGTACAGGGGGTCGGCACCGGGGAGCTGTTTTTT.

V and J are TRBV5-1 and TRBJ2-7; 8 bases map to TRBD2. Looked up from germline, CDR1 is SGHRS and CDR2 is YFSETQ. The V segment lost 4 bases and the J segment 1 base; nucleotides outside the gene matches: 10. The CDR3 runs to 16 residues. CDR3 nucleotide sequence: TGCGCCAGCAGCCCACGGGGGGGCGGGGGGTCCTACGAGCAGTACTTC. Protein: CASSPRGGGGSYEQYF.

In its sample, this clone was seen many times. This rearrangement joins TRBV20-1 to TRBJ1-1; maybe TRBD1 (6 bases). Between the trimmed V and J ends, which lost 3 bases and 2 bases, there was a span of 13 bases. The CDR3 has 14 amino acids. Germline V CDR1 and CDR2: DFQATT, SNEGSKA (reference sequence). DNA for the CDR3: TGCAGTGCTAGTTCGGCAGGGGTAAACACTGAAGCTTTCTTT. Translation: CSASSAGVNTEAFF.

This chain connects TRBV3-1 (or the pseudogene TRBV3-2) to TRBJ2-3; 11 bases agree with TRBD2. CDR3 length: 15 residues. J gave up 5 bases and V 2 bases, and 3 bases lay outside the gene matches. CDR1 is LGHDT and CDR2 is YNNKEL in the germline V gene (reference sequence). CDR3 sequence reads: CASSQSTSGRDTQYF. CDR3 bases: TGTGCCAGCAGCCAATCTACTAGCGGGAGAGATACGCAGTATTTT.

CDR3 coding DNA: TGTGCCAGCACCCAAGGGGGTCTCTCCTACGAGCAGTACTTC. This translates into CASTQGGLSYEQYF. V and J are TRBV28 and TRBJ2-7; maybe TRBD1 (6 bases). This CDR3 spans 14 amino acids. The germline V and J ends were trimmed by 7 bases and 0 bases, with 13 bases remaining between them. Germline values: CDR1 MDHEN, CDR2 SYDVKM.

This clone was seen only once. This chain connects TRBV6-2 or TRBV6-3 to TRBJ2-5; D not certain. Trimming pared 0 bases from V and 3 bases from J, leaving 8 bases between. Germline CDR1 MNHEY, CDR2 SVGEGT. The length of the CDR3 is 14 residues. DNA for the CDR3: TGTGCCAGCAGTTACTCTGACTGGAAAGAGACCCAGTACTTC. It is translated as CASSYSDWKETQYF.

In DNA, the CDR3 is TGTGCCAGCAGCATCTCTAGCGGGAGGGGCGAGCAGTACTTC. This codes for CASSISSGRGEQYF. The gene calls are TRBV7-2 and TRBJ2-7; 12 bases are a match to TRBD2. The V gene end was trimmed by 5 bases and the J gene end by 6 bases; junction bases not matched to a gene: 5. Per germline, CDR1 SGHTA and CDR2 FQGNSA. The CDR3 is made up of 14 amino acids.

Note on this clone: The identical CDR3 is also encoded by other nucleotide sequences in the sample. This CDR3 reads CASSFPGAGGETQYF. The CDR3 coding sequence is TGCGCCAGCAGCTTCCCGGGAGCGGGAGGGGAGACCCAGTACTTC. The rearrangement links TRBV5-1 to TRBJ2-5, with TRBD2 matching 10 bases. V shed 2 bases and J 5 bases; nucleotides not matched to a gene: 6. Per the germline V gene, CDR1 is SGHRS and CDR2 is YFSETQ. This CDR3 has 15 residues.

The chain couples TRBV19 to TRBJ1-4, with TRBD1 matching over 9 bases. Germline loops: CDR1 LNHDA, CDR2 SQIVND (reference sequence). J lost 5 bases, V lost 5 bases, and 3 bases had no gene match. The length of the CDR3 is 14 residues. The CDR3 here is CASSPGTGNEKLFF. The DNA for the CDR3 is TGTGCCAGTAGTCCCGGGACAGGGAATGAAAAACTGTTTTTT.

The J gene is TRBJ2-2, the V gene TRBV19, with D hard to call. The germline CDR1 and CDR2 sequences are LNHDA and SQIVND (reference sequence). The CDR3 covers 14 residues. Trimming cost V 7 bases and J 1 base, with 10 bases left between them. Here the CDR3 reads CASTPAGNTGELFF. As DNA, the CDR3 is TGTGCCAGTACCCCCGCAGGGAACACCGGGGAGCTGTTTTTT.

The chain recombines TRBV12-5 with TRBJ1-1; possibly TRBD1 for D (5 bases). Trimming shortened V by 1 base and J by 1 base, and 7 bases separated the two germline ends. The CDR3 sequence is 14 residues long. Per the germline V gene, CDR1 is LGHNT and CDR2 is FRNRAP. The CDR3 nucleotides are TGTGCTAGTGGTTTGGGTGACAGGAACACTGAAGCTTTCTTT. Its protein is CASGLGDRNTEAFF.

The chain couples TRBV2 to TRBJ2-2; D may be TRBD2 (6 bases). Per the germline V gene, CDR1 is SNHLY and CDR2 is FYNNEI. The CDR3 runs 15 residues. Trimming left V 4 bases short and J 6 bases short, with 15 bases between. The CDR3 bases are TGTGCCAGCAGTGTGGGACTCCCGGCCCCCGGGGAGCTGTTTTTT. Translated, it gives CASSVGLPAPGELFF.

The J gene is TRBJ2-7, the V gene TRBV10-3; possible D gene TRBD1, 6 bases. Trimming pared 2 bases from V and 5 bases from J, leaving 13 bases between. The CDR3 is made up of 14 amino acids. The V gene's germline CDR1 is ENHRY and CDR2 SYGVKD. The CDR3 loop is CAISEGQFLHEQYF. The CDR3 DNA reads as TGTGCCATCAGTGAGGGACAGTTCCTCCACGAGCAGTACTTC.

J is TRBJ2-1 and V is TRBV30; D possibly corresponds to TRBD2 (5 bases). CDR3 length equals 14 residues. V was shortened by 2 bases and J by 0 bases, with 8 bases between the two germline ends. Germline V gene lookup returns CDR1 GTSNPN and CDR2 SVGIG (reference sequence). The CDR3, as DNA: TGTGCCTGGAGTTTCGGGATCTCCTACAATGAGCAGTTCTTC. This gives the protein CAWSFGISYNEQFF.

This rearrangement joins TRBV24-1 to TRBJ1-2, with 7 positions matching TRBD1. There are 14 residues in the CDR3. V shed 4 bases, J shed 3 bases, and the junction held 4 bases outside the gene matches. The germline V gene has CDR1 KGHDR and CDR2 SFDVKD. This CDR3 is CATSETTGDYGYTF. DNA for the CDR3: TGTGCCACCAGTGAAACCACAGGGGACTATGGCTACACCTTC.

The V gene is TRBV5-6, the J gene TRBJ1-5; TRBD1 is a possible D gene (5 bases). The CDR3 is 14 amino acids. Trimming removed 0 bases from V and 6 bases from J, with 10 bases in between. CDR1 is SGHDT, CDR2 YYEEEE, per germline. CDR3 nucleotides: TGTGCCAGCAGCTTGGCGAGTCAGGGTCAGCCCCAGCATTTT. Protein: CASSLASQGQPQHF. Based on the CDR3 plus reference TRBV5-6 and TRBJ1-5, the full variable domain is DAGVTQSPTHLIKTRGQQVTLRCSPKSGHDTVSWYQQALGQGPQFIFQYYEEEERQRGNFPDRFSGHQFPNYSSELNVNALLLGDSALYLCASSLASQGQPQHFGDGTRLSIL.

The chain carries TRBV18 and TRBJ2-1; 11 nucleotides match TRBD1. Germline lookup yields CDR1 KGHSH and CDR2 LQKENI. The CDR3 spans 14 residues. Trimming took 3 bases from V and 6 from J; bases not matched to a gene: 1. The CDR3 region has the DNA TGTGCCAGCTCACCGGGACAGGGGGGCAATGAGCAGTTCTTC. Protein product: CASSPGQGGNEQFF.

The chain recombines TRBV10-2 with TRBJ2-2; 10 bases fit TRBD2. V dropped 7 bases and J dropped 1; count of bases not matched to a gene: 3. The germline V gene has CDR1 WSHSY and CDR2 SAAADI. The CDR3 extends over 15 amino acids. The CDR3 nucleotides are TGCGCCAGCACCCCTAGCGGGGGGAACACCGGGGAGCTGTTTTTT. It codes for CASTPSGGNTGELFF.

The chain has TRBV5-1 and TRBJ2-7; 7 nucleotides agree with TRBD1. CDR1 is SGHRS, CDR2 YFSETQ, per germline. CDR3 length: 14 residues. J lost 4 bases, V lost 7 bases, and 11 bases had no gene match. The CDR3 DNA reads TGCGCCAGCGGAGACCGGGACAGTGTATACGAGCAGTACTTC. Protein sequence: CASGDRDSVYEQYF. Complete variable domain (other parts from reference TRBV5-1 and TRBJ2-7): KAGVTQTPRYLIKTRGQQVTLSCSPISGHRSVSWYQQTPGQGLQFLFEYFSETQRNKGNFPGRFSGRQFSNSRSEMNVSTLELGDSALYLCASGDRDSVYEQYFGPGTRLTVT.

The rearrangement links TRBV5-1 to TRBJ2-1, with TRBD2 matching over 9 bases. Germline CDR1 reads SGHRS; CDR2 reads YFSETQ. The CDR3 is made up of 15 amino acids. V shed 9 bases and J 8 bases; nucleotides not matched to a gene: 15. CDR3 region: CATLQCGRALYEQFF. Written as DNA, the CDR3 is TGCGCCACCCTCCAATGCGGGAGGGCCTTGTATGAGCAGTTCTTC.

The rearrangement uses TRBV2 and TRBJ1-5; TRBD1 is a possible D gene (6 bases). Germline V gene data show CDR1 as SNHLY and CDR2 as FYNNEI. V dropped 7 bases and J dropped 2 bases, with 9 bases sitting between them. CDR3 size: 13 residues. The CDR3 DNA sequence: TGTGCCAGCAAGGGGGACGGCAATCAGCCCCAGCATTTT. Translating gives CASKGDGNQPQHF.

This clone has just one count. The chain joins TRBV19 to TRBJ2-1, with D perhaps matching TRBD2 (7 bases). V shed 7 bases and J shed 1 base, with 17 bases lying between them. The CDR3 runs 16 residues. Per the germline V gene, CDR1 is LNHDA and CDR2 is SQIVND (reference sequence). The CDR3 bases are TGTGCCAGTATGGGGGCGGGAGCACCGTCCTACAATGAGCAGTTCTTC. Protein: CASMGAGAPSYNEQFF.

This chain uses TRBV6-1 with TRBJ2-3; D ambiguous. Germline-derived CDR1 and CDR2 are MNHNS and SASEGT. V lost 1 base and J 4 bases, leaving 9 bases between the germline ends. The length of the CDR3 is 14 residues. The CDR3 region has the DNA TGTGCCAGCAGTGAAGGAGCCAATCCAGATACGCAGTATTTT. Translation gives CASSEGANPDTQYF.